This T cell receptor (beta chain) was recorded in a study of blood T cell repertoires in COVID-19. TCRdb keeps only in-frame clones here, not all; method: immunoSEQ multiplex PCR. The table records 35,000 to 45,000 clones, approximately 85% of them present only once. CDR1 and CDR2 from the germline V gene are SGHTA and FQGNSA. CDR3 length equals 16 residues. V shed 5 bases and J 2 bases; nucleotides not matched to a gene: 8. The sequenced material came from peripheral blood. The V call is TRBV7-2, the J call TRBJ2-3; the match to TRBD2 covers 9 bases. This clonotype was sampled from a human donor in a cohort sampled during active COVID-19. The CDR3 loop reads CASSAEAGGHTDTQYF. CDR3 DNA sequence: TGTGCCAGCAGCGCGGAAGCGGGGGGCCACACAGATACGCAGTATTTT.